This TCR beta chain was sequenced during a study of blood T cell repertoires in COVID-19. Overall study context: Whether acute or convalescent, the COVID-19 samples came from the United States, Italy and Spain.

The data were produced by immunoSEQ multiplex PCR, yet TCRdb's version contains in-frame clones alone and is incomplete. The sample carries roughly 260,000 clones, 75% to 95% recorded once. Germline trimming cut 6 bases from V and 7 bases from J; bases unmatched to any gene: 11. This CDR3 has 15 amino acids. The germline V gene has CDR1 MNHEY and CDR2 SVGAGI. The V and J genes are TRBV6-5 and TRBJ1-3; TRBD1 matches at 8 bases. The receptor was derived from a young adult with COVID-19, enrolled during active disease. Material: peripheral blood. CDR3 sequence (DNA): TGTGCCAGCAGACCCGACAGGGGAATTCGGAACACCATATATTTT. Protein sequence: CASRPDRGIRNTIYF.